A single sample is the source of the 9 T cell receptor beta chains below, sequenced in a study of CD8+ T cells in alopecia areata. cDNA prepared by RNA extraction and subsequent reverse transcription served as the template for sequencing. Clones were read by immunoSEQ multiplex PCR, and TCRdb kept only the in-frame ones, dropping some. The repertoire holds 170,000 or so clones, with around half as singletons. Documented treatment: oral pan-JAK inhibitor, 5-10 mg twice daily. This material consisted of CD8+ T cells sorted from blood, taken at week 24, from a patient treated with tofacitinib. These receptors were taken from a human donor with alopecia areata.

This chain joins TRBV7-6 and TRBJ1-1; D perhaps matches TRBD1 (5 bases). Germline CDR1 and CDR2: SGHVS and FNYEAQ. The V and J ends lost 5 bases and 3 bases respectively, with 19 bases between them. There are 16 residues in the CDR3. As DNA, the CDR3 is TGTGCCAGCAGCACACCGCCCTTCGGGGCCGACACTGAAGCTTTCTTT. This translates into CASSTPPFGADTEAFF.

This sequence joins TRBV11-2 and TRBJ2-7; 10 bases are shared with TRBD2. The V gene end was trimmed by 2 bases and the J gene end by 6 bases; junction bases not matched to a gene: 13. The CDR3 is 17 amino acids. Germline assignment: CDR1 SGHAT and CDR2 FQNNGV. The CDR3 DNA is TGTGCCAGCAGCTTATCTAGCGGGGGACCCAAGATCCTCGAGCAGTACTTC. Amino acids: CASSLSSGGPKILEQYF.

The V and J genes are TRBV13 and TRBJ1-3; tentative D call: TRBD1 (6 bases). There are 16 residues in the CDR3. CDR1 is PRHDT, CDR2 FYEKMQ, per germline (reference sequence). With 2 bases removed from V and 1 base from J, the gap between germline ends came to 12 bases. CDR3 coding DNA: TGTGCCAGCAGCTTAAGGGCAGGGGAGTCTGGAAACACCATATATTTT. Protein sequence: CASSLRAGESGNTIYF. Variable domain in full (rest from reference TRBV13 and TRBJ1-3): AAGVIQSPRHLIKEKRETATLKCYPIPRHDTVYWYQQGPGQDPQFLISFYEKMQSDKGSIPDRFSAQQFSDYHSELNMSSLELGDSALYFCASSLRAGESGNTIYFGEGSWLTVV.

The chain carries TRBV5-6 and TRBJ2-7; 7 nucleotides align to TRBD2. This CDR3 has 16 amino acids. Germline values: CDR1 SGHDT, CDR2 YYEEEE. V shed 4 bases, J shed 2 bases, and the junction held 12 bases outside the gene matches. CDR3 sequence: CASSQSFGTSAYEQYF. The CDR3 nucleotides are TGTGCCAGCAGCCAATCCTTCGGCACTAGCGCCTACGAGCAGTACTTC.

The chain joins TRBV30 to TRBJ1-1; the D is unclear. Trimming removed 0 bases from V and 8 bases from J, with 10 bases in between. Per germline, CDR1 GTSNPN and CDR2 SVGIG (reference sequence). This CDR3 has 12 residues. CDR3 bases: TGTGCCTGGAGTGTAACGTTCCAAGAAGCTTTCTTT. Amino acids: CAWSVTFQEAFF.

Only a few counts were recorded for this clone. The chain uses TRBV6-5 and TRBJ2-1; no definite D call. V was shortened by 2 bases and J by 0 bases, with 8 bases between the two germline ends. The CDR3 covers 15 residues. The germline V gene has CDR1 MNHEY and CDR2 SVGAGI. CDR3 nucleotide sequence: TGTGCCAGCAGTTACGGGCTAGGCTCCTACAATGAGCAGTTCTTC. Its translation: CASSYGLGSYNEQFF.

This clone was detected a few times. The V call is TRBV13, the J call TRBJ1-1, with D uncertain. V shed 0 bases and J shed 1 base, with 6 bases lying between them. This CDR3 has 14 residues. Looked up from germline, CDR1 is PRHDT and CDR2 is FYEKMQ (reference sequence). CDR3 DNA: TGTGCCAGCAGCTTAGGAAGCCGGAACACTGAAGCTTTCTTT. Its protein product is CASSLGSRNTEAFF.

In its sample, this clone ranks as medium-sized. The CDR3 loop reads CASSLDTQYF. DNA for the CDR3: TGTGCCAGCAGCTTAGACACCCAGTACTTC. J is TRBJ2-5 and V is TRBV7-8; no definite D call. V was cut by 1 base and J by 8 bases, with 2 bases left in between. The germline V gene has CDR1 SGHVS and CDR2 FQNEAQ. This CDR3 is built from 10 residues.

This rearrangement joins TRBV30 to TRBJ1-2; D unclear. The CDR3 is 14 amino acids. Germline V gives CDR1 GTSNPN, CDR2 SVGIG (reference sequence). V was clipped by 3 bases and J by 11 bases, with 22 bases between them. DNA of the CDR3: TGTGCCTGGAGGGACGGTCCACCGAAAAGAGGATACACCTTC. It yields the protein CAWRDGPPKRGYTF.